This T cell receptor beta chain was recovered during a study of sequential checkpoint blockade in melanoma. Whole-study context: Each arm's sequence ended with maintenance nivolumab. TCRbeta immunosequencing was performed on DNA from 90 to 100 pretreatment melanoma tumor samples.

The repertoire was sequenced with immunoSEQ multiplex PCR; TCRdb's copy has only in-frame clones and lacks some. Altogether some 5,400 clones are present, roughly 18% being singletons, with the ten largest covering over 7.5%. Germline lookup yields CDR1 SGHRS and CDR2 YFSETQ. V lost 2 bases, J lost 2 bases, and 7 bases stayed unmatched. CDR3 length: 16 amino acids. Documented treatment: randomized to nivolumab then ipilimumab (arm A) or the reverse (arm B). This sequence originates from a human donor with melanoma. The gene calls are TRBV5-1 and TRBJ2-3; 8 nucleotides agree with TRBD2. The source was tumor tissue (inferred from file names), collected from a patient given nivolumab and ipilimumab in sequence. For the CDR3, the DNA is TGCGCCAGCAGCTTAGGGGCGGGGGGATACACAGATACGCAGTATTTT. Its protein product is CASSLGAGGYTDTQYF.